These T cell receptor beta chains were read from a single sample in a study of T cell responses to AZD1222 COVID-19 vaccine. Data came from immunoSEQ multiplex PCR; TCRdb stores just in-frame clones and leaves some out. The profile shows tens of thousands of clones, approximately 90% of them singletons. This material consisted of peripheral blood, taken on day 0 of AZD1222 vaccination. The receptors derive from an adult in good health. CDR3s include the opening cysteine and the closing phenylalanine or tryptophan. A D gene is named only where the DNA matches it firmly. The size entry is marked missing in some rows and otherwise reads once, few, many or a size class.

cdr3_length | j_call | clone_size | d_call | v_call | cdr3_nt | cdr3_aa
14 | TRBJ1-5 | NA | NA | TRBV19 | TGTGCCAGTAGTATACCCAGGGGCGGACAGCCCCAGCATTTT | CASSIPRGGQPQHF
14 | TRBJ2-3 | NA | NA | TRBV2 | TGTCTATCAGAAGAGGCCGGTAGCACAGATACGCAGTATTTT | CLSEEAGSTDTQYF
13 | TRBJ2-5 | NA | NA | TRBV12-3/TRBV12-4 | TGTGCCAGCAGTTTAGGGCAACGAGAGACCCAGTACTTC | CASSLGQRETQYF
14 | TRBJ1-5 | NA | NA | TRBV27 | TGTGCCAGCAGCCCAGGGGCAGGGCATCAGCCCCAGCATTTT | CASSPGAGHQPQHF
12 | TRBJ2-5 | NA | NA | TRBV2 | TGTGCCAGCAGCGGGATAATGGAGACCCAGTACTTC | CASSGIMETQYF
15 | TRBJ2-1 | NA | NA | TRBV13 | TGTGCCAGCAGCCCTCGACAGGGAGGCTACAATGAGCAGTTCTTC | CASSPRQGGYNEQFF
16 | TRBJ1-1 | NA | NA | TRBV28 | TGTGCCAGCTTCCGGTCAAAAGGGGATTCGGGGACTGAAGCTTTCTTT | CASFRSKGDSGTEAFF
13 | TRBJ2-5 | NA | NA | TRBV5-1 | TGCGCCAGCAGCTTGCCCAGGGAAGAGACCCAGTACTTC | CASSLPREETQYF
15 | TRBJ2-2 | NA | NA | TRBV28 | TGTGCCAGCAGATCGGGACAAGCGAACACCGGGGAGCTGTTTTTT | CASRSGQANTGELFF
14 | TRBJ2-5 | NA | NA | TRBV5-1 | TGCGCCAGCAGCTTGAGGCCCTCCAAGGAGACCCAGTACTTC | CASSLRPSKETQYF
13 | TRBJ2-6 | NA | TRBD2 | TRBV28 | TGTGCCAGCAGGACTAGCGGGACCCCGTACCTGACTTTC | CASRTSGTPYLTF
13 | TRBJ2-3 | NA | TRBD1 | TRBV12-3/TRBV12-4 | TGTGCCAGCAGCCAGGACAGGGGAGATACGCAGTATTTT | CASSQDRGDTQYF
16 | TRBJ2-3 | once | NA | TRBV5-4 | TGTGCCAGCAGGTTCAATCCTAGCGAGAGGGAAGATACGCAGTATTTT | CASRFNPSEREDTQYF
13 | TRBJ1-1 | NA | NA | TRBV6-5 | TGTGCCAGCCTCGACGTCGGGACCGCGGAAGCTTTCTTT | CASLDVGTAEAFF
14 | TRBJ2-2 | NA | NA | TRBV6-5 | TGTGCCAGTAGAAGGGACTGGAACACCGGGGAGCTGTTTTTT | CASRRDWNTGELFF
12 | TRBJ1-3 | NA | NA | TRBV3-1/TRBV3-2 | TGTGCCAGCAGCCAGGCCGGAAACACCATATATTTT | CASSQAGNTIYF
15 | TRBJ2-1 | NA | NA | TRBV11-3 | TGTGCCAGCAGCTTATTTAGCGACTCCTACAATGAGCAGTTCTTC | CASSLFSDSYNEQFF
17 | TRBJ1-6 | NA | NA | TRBV6-6 | TGTGCCAGCAGTCTTACAGGGATGAGCTCCTATAATTCACCCCTCCACTTT | CASSLTGMSSYNSPLHF
13 | TRBJ1-1 | NA | NA | TRBV29-1 | TGCAGCGTCGGGACCACGAGGGACACTGAAGCTTTCTTT | CSVGTTRDTEAFF
14 | TRBJ1-6 | NA | NA | TRBV19 | TGTGCCAGTAGTATTGGACAGAGAGATTCACCCCTCCACTTT | CASSIGQRDSPLHF
15 | TRBJ1-2 | NA | NA | TRBV6-5 | TGTGCCAGCACCATCTCCTCCCGGGACCCTGTAGGCTACACCTTC | CASTISSRDPVGYTF
19 | TRBJ2-4 | NA | NA | TRBV28 | TGTGCCAGCAGTTTACCTCCCCTTGGAGGGAGAGGTGCCAAAAACATTCAGTACTTC | CASSLPPLGGRGAKNIQYF